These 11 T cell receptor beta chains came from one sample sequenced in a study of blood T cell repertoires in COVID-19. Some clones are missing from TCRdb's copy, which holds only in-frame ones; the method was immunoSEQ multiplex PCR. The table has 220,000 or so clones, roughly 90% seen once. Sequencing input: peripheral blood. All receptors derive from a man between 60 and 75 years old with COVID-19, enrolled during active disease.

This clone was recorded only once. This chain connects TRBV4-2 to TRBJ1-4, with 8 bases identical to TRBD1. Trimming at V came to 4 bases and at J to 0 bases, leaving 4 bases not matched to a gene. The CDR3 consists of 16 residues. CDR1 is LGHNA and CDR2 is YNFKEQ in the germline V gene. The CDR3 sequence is CASSLGQASTNEKLFF. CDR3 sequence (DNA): TGTGCCAGCAGCCTGGGACAGGCCTCAACTAATGAAAAACTGTTTTTT.

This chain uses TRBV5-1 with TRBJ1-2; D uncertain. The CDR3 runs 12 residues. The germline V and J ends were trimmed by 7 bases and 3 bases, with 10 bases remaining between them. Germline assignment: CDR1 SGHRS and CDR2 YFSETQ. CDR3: CASPQFYYGYTF. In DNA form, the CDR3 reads TGCGCCAGCCCACAGTTTTACTATGGCTACACCTTC.

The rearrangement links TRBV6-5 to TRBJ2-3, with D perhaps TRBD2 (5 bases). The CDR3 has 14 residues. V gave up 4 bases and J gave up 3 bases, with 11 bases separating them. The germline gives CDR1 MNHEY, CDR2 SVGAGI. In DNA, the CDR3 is TGTGCCAGCAGTTGGCGAAGGGAGACAGATACGCAGTATTTT. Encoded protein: CASSWRRETDTQYF.

The CDR3 DNA follows: TGCAGTGCTGGACAGGGAAACACCATATATTTT. Translation gives CSAGQGNTIYF. The chain is built from TRBV20-1 and TRBJ1-3; maybe TRBD1 (6 bases). The germline V and J ends were trimmed by 5 bases and 4 bases, with 6 bases remaining between them. This CDR3 is 11 amino acids long. Germline V gives CDR1 DFQATT, CDR2 SNEGSKA (reference sequence).

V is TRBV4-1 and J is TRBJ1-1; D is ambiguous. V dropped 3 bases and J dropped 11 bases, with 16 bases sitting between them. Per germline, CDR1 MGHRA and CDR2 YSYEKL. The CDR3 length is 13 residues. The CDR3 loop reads CASSHSKEPGAFF. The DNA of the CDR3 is TGCGCCAGCAGCCATTCCAAGGAACCCGGGGCTTTCTTT.

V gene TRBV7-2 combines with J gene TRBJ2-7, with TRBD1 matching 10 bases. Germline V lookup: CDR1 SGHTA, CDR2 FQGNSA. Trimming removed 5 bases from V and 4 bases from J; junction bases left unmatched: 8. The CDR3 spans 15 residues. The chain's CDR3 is CASSTDRGLAYEQYF. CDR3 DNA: TGTGCCAGCAGCACTGACAGGGGGCTGGCTTACGAGCAGTACTTC.

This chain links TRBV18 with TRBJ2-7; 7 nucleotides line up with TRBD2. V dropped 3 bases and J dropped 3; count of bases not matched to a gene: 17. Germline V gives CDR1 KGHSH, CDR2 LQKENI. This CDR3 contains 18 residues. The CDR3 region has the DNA TGTGCCAGCTCACCCAGCCCGGTACGGGGGGTACGATTCTACGAGCAGTACTTC. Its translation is CASSPSPVRGVRFYEQYF. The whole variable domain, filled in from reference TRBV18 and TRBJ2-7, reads NAGVMQNPRHLVRRRGQEARLRCSPMKGHSHVYWYRQLPEEGLKFMVYLQKENIIDESGMPKERFSAEFPKEGPSILRIQQVVRGDSAAYFCASSPSPVRGVRFYEQYFGPGTRLTVT.

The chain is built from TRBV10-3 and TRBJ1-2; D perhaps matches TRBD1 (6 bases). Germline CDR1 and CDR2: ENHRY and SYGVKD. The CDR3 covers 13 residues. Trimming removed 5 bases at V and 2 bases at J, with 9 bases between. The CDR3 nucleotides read TGTGCCATCAGTCGGGACAAGAACTATGGCTACACCTTC. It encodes CAISRDKNYGYTF.

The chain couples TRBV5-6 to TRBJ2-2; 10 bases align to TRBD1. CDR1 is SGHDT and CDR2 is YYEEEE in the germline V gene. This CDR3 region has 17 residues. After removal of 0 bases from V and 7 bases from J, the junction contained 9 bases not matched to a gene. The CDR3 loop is CASSLDPGQGSGGELFF. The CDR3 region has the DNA TGTGCCAGCAGCTTGGACCCGGGACAGGGGTCAGGCGGGGAGCTGTTTTTT.

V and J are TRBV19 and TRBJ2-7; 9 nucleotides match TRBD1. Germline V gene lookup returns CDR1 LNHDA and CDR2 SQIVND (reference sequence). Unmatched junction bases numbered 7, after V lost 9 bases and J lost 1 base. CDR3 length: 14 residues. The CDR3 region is CASSRDRASYEQYF. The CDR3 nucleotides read TGTGCCAGCAGCCGGGACAGGGCGTCCTACGAGCAGTACTTC. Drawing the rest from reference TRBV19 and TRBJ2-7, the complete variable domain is DGGITQSPKYLFRKEGQNVTLSCEQNLNHDAMYWYRQDPGQGLRLIYYSQIVNDFQKGDIAEGYSVSREKKESFPLTVTSAQKNPTAFYLCASSRDRASYEQYFGPGTRLTVT.

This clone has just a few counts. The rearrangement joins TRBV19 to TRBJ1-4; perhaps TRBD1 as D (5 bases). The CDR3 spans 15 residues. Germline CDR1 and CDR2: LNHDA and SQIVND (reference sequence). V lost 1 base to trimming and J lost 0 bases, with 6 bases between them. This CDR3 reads CASSIGGSTNEKLFF. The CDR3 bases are TGTGCCAGTAGTATAGGGGGCTCAACTAATGAAAAACTGTTTTTT.